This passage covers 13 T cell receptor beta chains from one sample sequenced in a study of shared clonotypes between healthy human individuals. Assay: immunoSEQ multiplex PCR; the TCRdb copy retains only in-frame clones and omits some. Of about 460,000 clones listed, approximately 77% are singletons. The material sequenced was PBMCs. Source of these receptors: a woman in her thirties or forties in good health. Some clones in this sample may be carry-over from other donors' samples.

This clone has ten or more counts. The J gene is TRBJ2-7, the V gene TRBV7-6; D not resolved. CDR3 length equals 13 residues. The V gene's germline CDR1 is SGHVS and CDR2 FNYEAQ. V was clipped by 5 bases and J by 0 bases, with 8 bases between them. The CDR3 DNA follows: TGTGCCAGCAGCCCCCCCCTCTCCTACGAGCAGTACTTC. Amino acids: CASSPPLSYEQYF.

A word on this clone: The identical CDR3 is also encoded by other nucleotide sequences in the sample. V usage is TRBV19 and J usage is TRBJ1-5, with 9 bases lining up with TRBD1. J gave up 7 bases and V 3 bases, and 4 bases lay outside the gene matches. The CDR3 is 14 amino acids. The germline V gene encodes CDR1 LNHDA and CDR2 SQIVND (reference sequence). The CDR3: CASSITGGRQPQHF. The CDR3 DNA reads TGTGCCAGTAGTATCACAGGGGGCAGGCAGCCCCAGCATTTT. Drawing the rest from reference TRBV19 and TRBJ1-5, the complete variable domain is DGGITQSPKYLFRKEGQNVTLSCEQNLNHDAMYWYRQDPGQGLRLIYYSQIVNDFQKGDIAEGYSVSREKKESFPLTVTSAQKNPTAFYLCASSITGGRQPQHFGDGTRLSIL.

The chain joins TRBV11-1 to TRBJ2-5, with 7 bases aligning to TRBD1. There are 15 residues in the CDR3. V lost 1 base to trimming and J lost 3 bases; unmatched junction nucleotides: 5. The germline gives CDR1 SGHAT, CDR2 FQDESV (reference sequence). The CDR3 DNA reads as TGTGCCAGCAGCTTAGATCCAGGGGGAGAAGAGACCCAGTACTTC. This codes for CASSLDPGGEETQYF.

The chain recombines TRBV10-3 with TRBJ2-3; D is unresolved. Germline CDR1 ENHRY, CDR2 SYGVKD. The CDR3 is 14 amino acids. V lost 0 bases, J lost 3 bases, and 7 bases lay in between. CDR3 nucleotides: TGTGCCATCAGTGAGTCGGTGCTGACAGATACGCAGTATTTT. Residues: CAISESVLTDTQYF.

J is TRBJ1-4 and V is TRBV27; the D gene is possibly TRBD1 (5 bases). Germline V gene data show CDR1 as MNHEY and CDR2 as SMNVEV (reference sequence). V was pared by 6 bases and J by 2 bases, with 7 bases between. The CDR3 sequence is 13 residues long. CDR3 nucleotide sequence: TGTGCCAGCAGGCGGGGGACTAATGAAAAACTGTTTTTT. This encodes CASRRGTNEKLFF. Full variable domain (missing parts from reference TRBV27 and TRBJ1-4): EAQVTQNPRYLITVTGKKLTVTCSQNMNHEYMSWYRQDPGLGLRQIYYSMNVEVTDKGDVPEGYKVSRKEKRNFPLILESPSPNQTSLYFCASRRGTNEKLFFGSGTQLSVL.

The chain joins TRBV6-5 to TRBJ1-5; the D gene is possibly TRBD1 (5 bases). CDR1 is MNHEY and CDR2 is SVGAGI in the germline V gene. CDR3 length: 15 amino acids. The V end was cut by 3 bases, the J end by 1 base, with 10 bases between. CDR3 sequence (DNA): TGTGCCAGCAGTTATAAGAGGGACAGCAATCAGCCCCAGCATTTT. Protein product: CASSYKRDSNQPQHF.

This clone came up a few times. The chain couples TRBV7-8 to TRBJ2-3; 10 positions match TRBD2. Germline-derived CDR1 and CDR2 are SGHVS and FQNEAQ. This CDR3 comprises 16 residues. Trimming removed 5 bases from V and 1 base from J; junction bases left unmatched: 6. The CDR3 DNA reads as TGTGCCAGCAGCCCAAAGCTAGCGGGAGGCACAGATACGCAGTATTTT. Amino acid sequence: CASSPKLAGGTDTQYF.

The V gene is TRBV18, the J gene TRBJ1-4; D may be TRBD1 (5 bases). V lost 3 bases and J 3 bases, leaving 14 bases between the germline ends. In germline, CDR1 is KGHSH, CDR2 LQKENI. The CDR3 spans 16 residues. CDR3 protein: CASSPSRVGANEKLFF. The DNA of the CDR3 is TGTGCCAGCTCACCGTCAAGGGTAGGGGCTAATGAAAAACTGTTTTTT. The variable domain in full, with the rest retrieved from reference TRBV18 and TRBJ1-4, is NAGVMQNPRHLVRRRGQEARLRCSPMKGHSHVYWYRQLPEEGLKFMVYLQKENIIDESGMPKERFSAEFPKEGPSILRIQQVVRGDSAAYFCASSPSRVGANEKLFFGSGTQLSVL.

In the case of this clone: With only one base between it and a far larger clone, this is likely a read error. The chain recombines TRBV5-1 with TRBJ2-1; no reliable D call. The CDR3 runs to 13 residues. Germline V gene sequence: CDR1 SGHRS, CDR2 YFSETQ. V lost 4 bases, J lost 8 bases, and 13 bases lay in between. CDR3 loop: CASSLRQNDEQFF. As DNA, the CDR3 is TGCGCCAGCAGCCTAAGACAAAACGATGAGCAGTTCTTC.

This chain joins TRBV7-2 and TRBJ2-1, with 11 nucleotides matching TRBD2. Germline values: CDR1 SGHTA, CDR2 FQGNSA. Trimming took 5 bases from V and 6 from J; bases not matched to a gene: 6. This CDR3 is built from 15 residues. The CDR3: CASSLTSGRFNEQFF. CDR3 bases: TGTGCCAGCAGCCTAACTAGCGGGAGATTCAATGAGCAGTTCTTC.

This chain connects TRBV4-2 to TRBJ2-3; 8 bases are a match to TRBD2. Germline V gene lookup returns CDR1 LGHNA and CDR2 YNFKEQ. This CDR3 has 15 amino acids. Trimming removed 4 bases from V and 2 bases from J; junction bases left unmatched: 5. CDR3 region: CASSLAGGVTDTQYF. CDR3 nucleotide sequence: TGTGCCAGCAGCCTGGCGGGAGGTGTCACAGATACGCAGTATTTT.

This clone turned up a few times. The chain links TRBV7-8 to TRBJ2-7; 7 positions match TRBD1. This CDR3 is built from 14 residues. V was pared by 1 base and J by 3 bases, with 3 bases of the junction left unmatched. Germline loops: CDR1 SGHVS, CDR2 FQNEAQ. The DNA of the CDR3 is TGTGCCAGCAGCTTAGGGGACAGTCACTACGAGCAGTACTTC. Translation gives CASSLGDSHYEQYF. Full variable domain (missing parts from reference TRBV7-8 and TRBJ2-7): GAGVSQSPRYKVAKRGQDVALRCDPISGHVSLFWYQQALGQGPEFLTYFQNEAQLDKSGLPSDRFFAERPEGSVSTLKIQRTQQEDSAVYLCASSLGDSHYEQYFGPGTRLTVT.

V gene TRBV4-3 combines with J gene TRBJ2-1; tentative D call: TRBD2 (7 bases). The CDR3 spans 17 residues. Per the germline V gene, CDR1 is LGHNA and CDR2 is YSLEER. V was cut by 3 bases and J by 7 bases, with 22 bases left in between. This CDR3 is CASSQGQGREISNEQFF. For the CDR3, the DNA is TGCGCCAGCAGCCAGGGGCAGGGGCGGGAGATTTCGAATGAGCAGTTCTTC.